This TCR beta chain is drawn from a study of shared clonotypes between healthy human individuals. This clone showed up just once. The antigen remains undetermined. Generated by immunoSEQ multiplex PCR, the TCRdb table keeps only in-frame clones and is missing some. This sample carries over 1.5 million clones, 95% to 99% of them seen once, and the ten largest clones take 0.4% to 0.55%. The V gene end was trimmed by 5 bases and the J gene end by 0 bases; junction bases not matched to a gene: 12. Looked up from germline, CDR1 is MNHEY and CDR2 is SMNVEV (reference sequence). This CDR3 is built from 17 residues. All donors were Caucasian adults living in Nashville, Tennessee. General study points: For naive CD4 cells, roughly 5.5% of clonotypes were shared across a handful of donors. Estimated richness was generally greater in naive than memory subsets.

The gene calls are TRBV27 and TRBJ2-5, with 7 bases matching TRBD2. The sample was naive CD4+ T cells sorted from blood. As for subset: CD45RA+ positively selected. This receptor was obtained from a man aged 25-45 years in good health. This chain's CDR3 is CASSAIPSGTYQETQYF. As DNA, the CDR3 is TGTGCCAGCAGTGCGATCCCTAGCGGAACGTACCAAGAGACCCAGTACTTC.